One and the same sample provided the 4 T cell receptor beta chains below, sequenced in a study of cytomegalovirus exposure and HLA in healthy donors listed by TCRdb under 2017. The method behind the library was the immunoSEQ multiplex PCR assay. TCRdb re-hosts the immuneACCESS table, in-frame sequences only. Its copies lack some clones; in the studies checked, an unresolved V gene accounts for under half of them, and the cause for the rest is not known. In all, the sample holds over 110,000 clones, and more than 75% of those were seen once. The top ten clones comprise 7.5% to 9% of the sample. The specimen sequenced was PBMCs. The receptors derive from a man aged 18-30 years in good health and CMV-seropositive.

V and J are TRBV4-1 and TRBJ2-7; 9 bases are shared with TRBD1. The J segment lost 6 bases and the V segment lost 5 bases, leaving 11 bases of the junction unmatched. This CDR3 has 15 amino acids. Germline V lookup: CDR1 MGHRA, CDR2 YSYEKL. CDR3 sequence reads: CASSVPGTGTFEQYF. The CDR3 DNA sequence: TGCGCCAGCAGCGTCCCCGGGACAGGGACATTCGAGCAGTACTTC.

The V and J genes are TRBV6-6 and TRBJ2-7; 10 nucleotides agree with TRBD1. Trimming at V came to 6 bases and at J to 4 bases, leaving 6 bases not matched to a gene. CDR3 length equals 14 residues. Germline loops: CDR1 MNHNY, CDR2 SVGAGI (reference sequence). The DNA of the CDR3 is TGTGCCAGCAGATCCGGGACAGGGGAGTACGAGCAGTACTTC. This translates into CASRSGTGEYEQYF.

The count of this clone is one. The J gene is TRBJ2-3, the V gene TRBV7-8, with no clear D. The V end lost 3 bases, the J end lost 8 bases, and 9 bases lay between the germline ends. The CDR3 runs to 12 residues. Germline values: CDR1 SGHVS, CDR2 FQNEAQ. CDR3 in amino acids: CASSFRSGTQYF. The CDR3 DNA reads TGTGCCAGCAGCTTTAGGTCGGGTACGCAGTATTTT.

This clone appeared a single time. V and J are TRBV11-2 and TRBJ1-1, with a tentative D call TRBD1 (5 bases). Trimming took 9 bases from V and 5 from J, leaving 16 bases between them. The CDR3 has 13 residues. Germline V CDR1 and CDR2: SGHAT, FQNNGV. CDR3 DNA: TGTGCCAGTTCACAGGCAGGGAGGACTGAAGCTTTCTTT. It is translated as CASSQAGRTEAFF.